This T cell receptor (beta chain) is from a study of Ad26.COV2.S vaccination and SARS-CoV-2 variants. At the level of the study: Donor was in the COV1001 Ad26.COV2.S trial arm. Each vaccinee took Ad26.COV2.S intramuscularly, once or twice 56 days apart.

As regards this clone: What it binds is not known.

Sequencing was performed with immunoSEQ multiplex PCR; in TCRdb, only in-frame clones are kept and a portion is missing. The sample holds 380,000 or so clones, roughly 80% seen once. Trimming at V came to 5 bases and at J to 1 base, leaving 5 bases not matched to a gene. This CDR3 spans 17 amino acids. The V gene's germline CDR1 is SGHTA and CDR2 FQGTGA. Points from the study as a whole: Non-spike TCR breadth showed similarity between vaccine and placebo recipients. Spike-specific TCR breadth ran higher among vaccine recipients than placebo recipients.

Treatment described: over 15 received Ad26.COV2.S at low or high dose, single or two shots; 5 received placebo; per-sample allocation not given. Sample collection was performed on day 63 after the first vaccine or placebo injection. V and J are TRBV7-3 and TRBJ2-2, with TRBD2 matching 12 bases. The TCR originated in a person between 18 and 60 years old who received the Ad26.COV2.S COVID-19 vaccine or a placebo. The sample here was peripheral blood, taken in a trial of Ad26.COV2.S vaccine versus placebo. The CDR3, as DNA: TGTGCCAGCAGCCATGGACTAGCGGGGATGAACACCGGGGAGCTGTTTTTT. It specifies CASSHGLAGMNTGELFF.